The rows below give T cell receptor beta chains drawn from one sample of a study of T cell changes during pregnancy in multiple sclerosis. Profiling relied on immunoSEQ multiplex PCR, and the TCRdb table lists in-frame clones only, not all of them. The sample carries 75,000 to 95,000 clones, 89% recorded once. Material: peripheral blood, obtained in the first trimester of pregnancy. Every receptor here comes from a female donor in good health, enrolled as a control in a pregnancy study. CDR3s include the opening cysteine and the closing phenylalanine or tryptophan. Fields, in order: J gene, V gene, D gene, clone size, CDR3 protein, CDR3 DNA. The D gene is left open where the match is weak. Expanded clones get a size class; other rows say once, few or many, or leave the size out.

TRBJ2-6 TRBV19 NA NA CASRQSGANVLTF TGTGCCAGTAGACAGTCTGGGGCCAACGTCCTGACTTTC
TRBJ2-7 TRBV7-9 NA NA CASSSTGFPYEQYF TGTGCCAGCAGCTCTACAGGGTTCCCCTACGAGCAGTACTTC
TRBJ1-2 TRBV14 TRBD1 NA CASSLQTGDYGYTF TGTGCCAGCAGCCTCCAGACAGGGGACTATGGCTACACCTTC
TRBJ1-2 TRBV25-1 NA NA CASSESGSPNYGYTF TGTGCCAGCAGTGAATCAGGCAGCCCTAACTATGGCTACACCTTC
TRBJ2-7 TRBV4-1 TRBD1 NA CASSQVGTGMPLTSAYEQYF TGCGCCAGCAGCCAAGTCGGGACAGGGATGCCACTTACATCTGCTTACGAGCAGTACTTC
TRBJ2-2 TRBV27 TRBD2 NA CASTSYLGLGVSGELFF TGTGCCAGCACTAGCTACTTGGGACTAGGGGTTTCCGGGGAGCTGTTTTTT
TRBJ1-2 TRBV15 TRBD1 NA CATSRSGTGIYGYTF TGTGCCACCAGCAGGTCCGGGACAGGGATCTATGGCTACACCTTC
TRBJ1-2 TRBV27 NA NA CASSPRAGSGNYGYTF TGTGCCAGCAGCCCTCGGGCGGGATCGGGTAACTATGGCTACACCTTC
TRBJ1-3 TRBV7-9 TRBD1 NA CASSQRTGAGNTIYF TGTGCCAGCAGCCAACGGACAGGAGCAGGAAACACCATATATTTT
TRBJ1-3 TRBV27 NA NA CASSLAGGNTIYF TGTGCCAGCAGTTTAGCGGGTGGAAACACCATATATTTT
TRBJ2-7 TRBV11-2 TRBD1 once CASSLDRRKQYF TGTGCCAGCAGCTTGGACAGGCGTAAGCAGTACTTC
TRBJ2-1 TRBV11-2 TRBD2 NA CASSLDTSSGEYNEQFF TGTGCCAGCAGCTTAGACACCTCTAGCGGGGAATACAATGAGCAGTTCTTC
TRBJ1-1 TRBV15 TRBD1 NA CAVQGVSGEAFF TGTGCTGTACAGGGGGTATCTGGTGAAGCTTTCTTT
TRBJ1-4 TRBV6-1 TRBD1 NA CASSERGQWGDGMNGLFF TGTGCCAGCAGTGAAAGGGGACAGTGGGGCGATGGGATGAACGGACTGTTTTTT
TRBJ2-7 TRBV7-2 TRBD2 NA CASSLVLVAGEAYEQYF TGTGCCAGCAGCTTAGTTTTAGTAGCGGGAGAGGCCTACGAGCAGTACTTC
TRBJ1-1 TRBV5-1 NA NA CASSSTANTEAFF TGCGCCAGCAGCAGTACAGCGAACACTGAAGCTTTCTTT
TRBJ2-1 TRBV5-6 TRBD1 NA CASSRDRGLDNEQFF TGTGCCAGCAGCCGGGACAGGGGCCTTGACAATGAGCAGTTCTTC